The rows below give T cell receptor beta chains drawn from one sample of a study of T cell responses to AZD1222 COVID-19 vaccine. Data came from immunoSEQ multiplex PCR; TCRdb stores just in-frame clones and leaves some out. The table includes about 35,000 clones, 75% to 90% detected once. This specimen was peripheral blood, taken on day 0 of AZD1222 vaccination. All receptors come from an adult in good health. Both conserved end residues are trimmed from each CDR3.

TRBV5-5,TRBJ1-2,ASSWDGNYGYT
TRBV18,TRBJ1-1,ASSPQKGFSAF
TRBV30,TRBJ1-6,AWRAGLVSNSPLH
TRBV10-1,TRBJ2-1,ASSHGSPYYNEQF
TRBV6-2/TRBV6-3,TRBJ1-1,ASSYRGAAF
TRBV11-2,TRBJ1-1,ASSSGQDTEAF
TRBV9,TRBJ1-3,ASSVVASQDSGNTIY
TRBV19,TRBJ2-1,ASSPIDGYNEQF
TRBV6-5,TRBJ1-2,ASSYNGLASGYT
TRBV3-1/TRBV3-2,TRBJ2-1,ASSQGWSGGWF
TRBV19,TRBJ2-1,ASSPRLAGGRNEQF
TRBV5-5,TRBJ1-5,ASSLQGGDNQPQH
TRBV2,TRBJ1-6,ASSPGRGGSPLH
TRBV6-5,TRBJ1-2,ASSYLQGYGYT
TRBV19,TRBJ1-6,ASSIAGVGSPLH
TRBV7-2,TRBJ2-5,ASSAPNRETQY
TRBV19,TRBJ1-1,ASSFSQGNTEAF
TRBV7-9,TRBJ1-4,ASSPHRDRGPTNEKLF
TRBV6-5,TRBJ1-3,ASSYSKGLGNTIY
TRBV28,TRBJ1-1,ASRRDLNTEAF
TRBV2,TRBJ1-4,ASSEGKGVEKLF
TRBV20-1,TRBJ1-1,GSGKRTEAF
TRBV18,TRBJ2-7,ASSSGASDSYEQY
TRBV7-2,TRBJ2-7,ASSKGGLADSYEQY
TRBV5-5,TRBJ1-4,ASSMAVGEKLF
TRBV16,TRBJ1-1,ASSQSQATEAF
TRBV5-1,TRBJ1-2,ASSLTVTNYGYT
TRBV18,TRBJ2-7,ASSPGDGEAATYEQY